This is a list of T cell receptor beta chains from one sample in a study of OX40 agonist ivuxolimab in advanced cancers. Sequencing used immunoSEQ multiplex PCR; TCRdb keeps in-frame clones, though not all of them. The data hold tens of thousands of clones, with roughly nine tenths observed a single time. Material: CD4+ or CD8+ T cells sorted from blood, obtained in a trial of the OX40 agonist ivuxolimab. Receptor source: an adult with an advanced solid tumor such as melanoma, head and neck, liver or kidney cancer. Both conserved end residues are part of each CDR3. The order of the fields is D gene, V gene, J gene, clone size, CDR3 protein, CDR3 DNA. D genes are given only for firm matches. Size is omitted from some rows. Given values are once, few, many or a class for expanded clones.

d_gene: TRBD1
v_gene: TRBV2
j_gene: TRBJ2-3
abundance: NA
CDR3aa: CASIKGQGGDTQYF
CDR3nt: TGTGCCAGCATAAAAGGACAGGGAGGAGATACGCAGTATTTT

d_gene: TRBD1
v_gene: TRBV6-5
j_gene: TRBJ1-2
abundance: NA
CDR3aa: CASSTGTGTNYGYTF
CDR3nt: TGTGCCAGCAGTACCGGGACAGGGACTAACTATGGCTACACCTTC

d_gene: TRBD1
v_gene: TRBV4-1
j_gene: TRBJ1-1
abundance: NA
CDR3aa: CASSQGSGGIGEAFF
CDR3nt: TGCGCCAGCAGCCAAGGCTCAGGGGGAATAGGTGAAGCTTTCTTT

d_gene: TRBD1
v_gene: TRBV28
j_gene: TRBJ1-6
abundance: NA
CDR3aa: CASSAYNRDRNYNSPLHF
CDR3nt: TGTGCCAGCAGTGCCTATAACCGGGACAGGAACTATAATTCACCCCTCCACTTT

d_gene: NA
v_gene: TRBV15
j_gene: TRBJ2-5
abundance: NA
CDR3aa: CATSRDQEETQYF
CDR3nt: TGTGCCACCAGCAGAGATCAGGAAGAGACCCAGTACTTC

d_gene: NA
v_gene: TRBV11-2
j_gene: TRBJ2-7
abundance: NA
CDR3aa: CASRGAGNEQYF
CDR3nt: TGTGCCAGCAGGGGGGCGGGAAACGAGCAGTACTTC

d_gene: TRBD1
v_gene: TRBV29-1
j_gene: TRBJ1-1
abundance: NA
CDR3aa: CSVARQGARAFF
CDR3nt: TGCAGCGTTGCCCGACAGGGGGCAAGAGCTTTCTTT

d_gene: NA
v_gene: TRBV2
j_gene: TRBJ2-3
abundance: NA
CDR3aa: CASKEGGDTQYF
CDR3nt: TGTGCCAGCAAGGAGGGGGGAGATACGCAGTATTTT

d_gene: TRBD2
v_gene: TRBV11-3
j_gene: TRBJ2-1
abundance: NA
CDR3aa: CASSRGLAGNEQFF
CDR3nt: TGTGCCAGCAGCCGCGGACTAGCGGGGAATGAGCAGTTCTTC

d_gene: NA
v_gene: TRBV11-2
j_gene: TRBJ2-7
abundance: NA
CDR3aa: CASSLDTNLPYEQYF
CDR3nt: TGTGCCAGCAGCTTAGACACCAACCTGCCCTACGAGCAGTACTTC

d_gene: NA
v_gene: TRBV21-1
j_gene: TRBJ2-3
abundance: NA
CDR3aa: CASSPRLGREGHTDTQYF
CDR3nt: TGTGCCAGCAGCCCCCGCTTAGGACGGGAGGGTCACACAGATACGCAGTATTTT

d_gene: TRBD2
v_gene: TRBV6-1
j_gene: TRBJ2-3
abundance: once
CDR3aa: CANSLAGGRDTQYF
CDR3nt: TGTGCCAACTCCTTAGCGGGGGGCAGGGATACGCAGTATTTT

d_gene: NA
v_gene: TRBV7-9
j_gene: TRBJ1-1
abundance: NA
CDR3aa: CASSLLSIGNTEAFF
CDR3nt: TGTGCCAGCAGCCTCCTGTCTATAGGGAACACTGAAGCTTTCTTT

d_gene: TRBD2
v_gene: TRBV29-1
j_gene: TRBJ2-5
abundance: NA
CDR3aa: CSVEASGLAGETQYF
CDR3nt: TGCAGCGTTGAGGCATCTGGACTAGCGGGGGAGACCCAGTACTTC

d_gene: TRBD2
v_gene: TRBV10-3
j_gene: TRBJ2-3
abundance: NA
CDR3aa: CAISESGGLAGAPDTQYF
CDR3nt: TGTGCCATCAGTGAGTCAGGGGGACTAGCGGGAGCGCCAGATACGCAGTATTTT

d_gene: NA
v_gene: TRBV25-1
j_gene: TRBJ1-1
abundance: NA
CDR3aa: CASSETFTEEAFF
CDR3nt: TGTGCCAGCAGTGAAACGTTTACAGAGGAAGCTTTCTTT

d_gene: TRBD2
v_gene: TRBV9
j_gene: TRBJ2-7
abundance: NA
CDR3aa: CASSVAPNSGRIEQYF
CDR3nt: TGTGCCAGCAGCGTAGCCCCCAATAGCGGGAGAATCGAGCAGTACTTC

d_gene: NA
v_gene: TRBV10-3
j_gene: TRBJ1-5
abundance: NA
CDR3aa: CAISESEGTGNQPQHF
CDR3nt: TGTGCCATCAGTGAGTCTGAGGGAACGGGAAATCAGCCCCAGCATTTT

d_gene: TRBD1
v_gene: TRBV4-3
j_gene: TRBJ1-3
abundance: NA
CDR3aa: CASSQGWGRGLGNTIYF
CDR3nt: TGCGCCAGCAGCCAAGGTTGGGGCAGGGGGCTTGGAAACACCATATATTTT

d_gene: NA
v_gene: TRBV9
j_gene: TRBJ2-3
abundance: NA
CDR3aa: CASTPGAGADTQYF
CDR3nt: TGTGCCAGCACCCCGGGGGCTGGTGCAGATACGCAGTATTTT

d_gene: NA
v_gene: TRBV2
j_gene: TRBJ2-1
abundance: NA
CDR3aa: CASSEASPNNEQFF
CDR3nt: TGTGCCAGCAGTGAAGCGTCCCCAAACAATGAGCAGTTCTTC

d_gene: TRBD1
v_gene: TRBV27
j_gene: TRBJ2-1
abundance: NA
CDR3aa: CASSLSTRTGGYNEQFF
CDR3nt: TGTGCCAGCAGTTTATCTACTCGGACAGGGGGATACAATGAGCAGTTCTTC

d_gene: TRBD2
v_gene: TRBV30
j_gene: TRBJ2-1
abundance: NA
CDR3aa: CAWSVGVGGSYNEQFF
CDR3nt: TGTGCCTGGAGTGTGGGGGTGGGGGGGTCCTACAATGAGCAGTTCTTC

d_gene: TRBD2
v_gene: TRBV14
j_gene: TRBJ2-5
abundance: NA
CDR3aa: CASSHRTSGSSETQYF
CDR3nt: TGTGCCAGCAGCCATAGGACTAGCGGGAGTTCGGAGACCCAGTACTTC

d_gene: NA
v_gene: TRBV6-1
j_gene: TRBJ2-2
abundance: NA
CDR3aa: CASRERQGRSTGELFF
CDR3nt: TGTGCCAGCAGGGAACGCCAGGGTAGGAGTACCGGGGAGCTGTTTTTT

d_gene: NA
v_gene: TRBV2
j_gene: TRBJ2-5
abundance: NA
CDR3aa: CASSYQGGGQETQYF
CDR3nt: TGTGCCAGCAGTTATCAGGGTGGGGGCCAAGAGACCCAGTACTTC

d_gene: NA
v_gene: TRBV14
j_gene: TRBJ2-7
abundance: NA
CDR3aa: CASSQGRAGRTSSYEQYF
CDR3nt: TGTGCCAGCAGCCAAGGTCGAGCAGGGAGGACGAGCTCCTACGAGCAGTACTTC

d_gene: NA
v_gene: TRBV20-1
j_gene: TRBJ1-2
abundance: NA
CDR3aa: CSARAQPGYTF
CDR3nt: TGCAGTGCTAGGGCACAGCCTGGCTACACCTTC

d_gene: TRBD1
v_gene: TRBV9
j_gene: TRBJ1-5
abundance: NA
CDR3aa: CASSGGTDNQPQHF
CDR3nt: TGTGCCAGCAGCGGAGGGACAGACAATCAGCCCCAGCATTTT

d_gene: NA
v_gene: TRBV30
j_gene: TRBJ1-2
abundance: NA
CDR3aa: CAWTGNYGYTF
CDR3nt: TGTGCCTGGACAGGGAACTATGGCTACACCTTC

d_gene: TRBD1
v_gene: TRBV7-6
j_gene: TRBJ1-1
abundance: NA
CDR3aa: CASSLGQPNTEAFF
CDR3nt: TGTGCCAGCAGCTTGGGACAGCCCAACACTGAAGCTTTCTTT

d_gene: NA
v_gene: TRBV18
j_gene: TRBJ2-2
abundance: NA
CDR3aa: CASSSGLPTGELFF
CDR3nt: TGTGCCAGCTCATCGGGACTCCCCACCGGGGAGCTGTTTTTT

d_gene: TRBD2
v_gene: TRBV2
j_gene: TRBJ2-1
abundance: NA
CDR3aa: CASSSGVSSYNEQFF
CDR3nt: TGTGCCAGCTCTAGCGGGGTTAGCTCCTACAATGAGCAGTTCTTC

d_gene: NA
v_gene: TRBV9
j_gene: TRBJ2-1
abundance: NA
CDR3aa: CASSVGGRPYNEQFF
CDR3nt: TGTGCCAGCAGCGTAGGGGGGAGACCCTACAATGAGCAGTTCTTC

d_gene: TRBD1
v_gene: TRBV28
j_gene: TRBJ1-2
abundance: NA
CDR3aa: CASIAGQGAVGHGYTF
CDR3nt: TGTGCCAGCATTGCTGGACAGGGGGCAGTGGGTCATGGCTACACCTTC

d_gene: NA
v_gene: TRBV29-1
j_gene: TRBJ2-3
abundance: NA
CDR3aa: CSVVIQGPPDTQYF
CDR3nt: TGCAGCGTTGTAATACAGGGACCCCCAGATACGCAGTATTTT

d_gene: NA
v_gene: TRBV4-3
j_gene: TRBJ1-5
abundance: few
CDR3aa: CASSQGLHQPQHF
CDR3nt: TGCGCCAGCAGCCAAGGTTTGCATCAGCCCCAGCATTTT

d_gene: NA
v_gene: TRBV4-1
j_gene: TRBJ2-7
abundance: medium-sized
CDR3aa: CASSRGASTEQYF
CDR3nt: TGCGCCAGCAGCCGGGGAGCGTCTACCGAGCAGTACTTC

d_gene: NA
v_gene: TRBV7-6
j_gene: TRBJ2-3
abundance: NA
CDR3aa: CASSLVSTDTQYF
CDR3nt: TGTGCCAGCAGCTTGGTGAGCACAGATACGCAGTATTTT

d_gene: TRBD1
v_gene: TRBV4-1
j_gene: TRBJ1-4
abundance: NA
CDR3aa: CASSQDGTGGEKLFF
CDR3nt: TGCGCCAGCAGCCAAGACGGGACAGGGGGTGAAAAACTGTTTTTT

d_gene: NA
v_gene: TRBV5-8
j_gene: TRBJ1-3
abundance: NA
CDR3aa: CASSPEIGRNTIYF
CDR3nt: TGTGCCAGCAGTCCTGAGATCGGGAGAAACACCATATATTTT

d_gene: TRBD2
v_gene: TRBV29-1
j_gene: TRBJ2-1
abundance: NA
CDR3aa: CSVRAGLGNFNEQFF
CDR3nt: TGCAGCGTTCGGGCCGGACTAGGAAACTTCAATGAGCAGTTCTTC

d_gene: NA
v_gene: TRBV18
j_gene: TRBJ1-2
abundance: NA
CDR3aa: CASSPSWGATGGYTF
CDR3nt: TGTGCCAGCTCACCTTCTTGGGGGGCAACGGGCGGCTACACCTTC

d_gene: TRBD1
v_gene: TRBV7-9
j_gene: TRBJ2-2
abundance: NA
CDR3aa: CASSTRQGARTGELFF
CDR3nt: TGTGCCAGCAGCACCAGACAGGGGGCTCGGACCGGGGAGCTGTTTTTT

d_gene: NA
v_gene: TRBV19
j_gene: TRBJ1-6
abundance: NA
CDR3aa: CASSSDSYNSPLHF
CDR3nt: TGTGCCAGTAGTTCCGACAGCTATAATTCACCCCTCCACTTT

d_gene: TRBD1
v_gene: TRBV5-1
j_gene: TRBJ2-2
abundance: NA
CDR3aa: CASSQNGQGVTGELFF
CDR3nt: TGCGCCAGCAGCCAGAATGGACAGGGAGTTACCGGGGAGCTGTTTTTT

d_gene: TRBD2
v_gene: TRBV6-1
j_gene: TRBJ2-1
abundance: NA
CDR3aa: CASSEVGLAGGEQFF
CDR3nt: TGTGCCAGCAGTGAAGTGGGACTAGCGGGGGGGGAGCAGTTCTTC

d_gene: NA
v_gene: TRBV29-1
j_gene: TRBJ1-1
abundance: NA
CDR3aa: CSVRPLPDTEAFF
CDR3nt: TGCAGCGTTCGACCCCTTCCGGACACTGAAGCTTTCTTT

d_gene: NA
v_gene: TRBV6-6
j_gene: TRBJ2-5
abundance: NA
CDR3aa: CASSYLRGTQYF
CDR3nt: TGTGCCAGCAGTTACCTTCGTGGAACCCAGTACTTC

d_gene: NA
v_gene: TRBV28
j_gene: TRBJ1-4
abundance: NA
CDR3aa: CASSGSYVEKLFF
CDR3nt: TGTGCCAGCAGTGGGTCCTACGTTGAAAAACTGTTTTTT

d_gene: TRBD2
v_gene: TRBV6-1
j_gene: TRBJ2-7
abundance: NA
CDR3aa: CASSEFPSGSYEQYF
CDR3nt: TGTGCCAGCAGTGAATTTCCTAGCGGGAGTTACGAGCAGTACTTC

d_gene: NA
v_gene: TRBV19
j_gene: TRBJ2-2
abundance: once
CDR3aa: CASSIGYPPVAYTGELFF
CDR3nt: TGTGCCAGTAGTATAGGTTATCCCCCGGTGGCATACACCGGGGAGCTGTTTTTT

d_gene: NA
v_gene: TRBV6-6
j_gene: TRBJ2-1
abundance: NA
CDR3aa: CASSSSRKPEQFF
CDR3nt: TGTGCCAGCAGTTCCAGTAGGAAGCCTGAGCAGTTCTTC

d_gene: NA
v_gene: TRBV6-1
j_gene: TRBJ1-2
abundance: NA
CDR3aa: CASSESGYYGYTF
CDR3nt: TGTGCCAGCAGTGAATCCGGATACTATGGCTACACCTTC